Listed below are T cell receptor beta chains from one sample, sequenced in a study of cytomegalovirus exposure and HLA in healthy donors. Clones were sequenced by immunoSEQ multiplex PCR, and TCRdb holds only the in-frame ones, with some missing. The sample has about 120,000 clones; over 8.5% are singletons. Material: PBMCs. The receptors come from a woman between 35 and 50 years old in good health and CMV-seropositive. CDR3s include the opening cysteine and the closing phenylalanine or tryptophan. Each record gives: D gene, J gene, V gene, clone size, CDR3 length, CDR3 DNA, CDR3 protein. The D gene is left open where the match is weak. Only some rows state a clone size, as once, few, many or a class for expanded clones.

TRBD1	TRBJ2-1	TRBV30	.	15	TGTGCCTGGAGTCAGGGACAGAGTTATTACAATGAGCAGTTCTTC	CAWSQGQSYYNEQFF
.	TRBJ1-5	TRBV6-5	few	13	TGTGCCAGCAGTGATTCACTTAATCAGCCCCAGCATTTT	CASSDSLNQPQHF
TRBD1	TRBJ2-7	TRBV13	.	13	TGTGCCAGCAGCCGACAGGGGTCCTACGAGCAGTACTTC	CASSRQGSYEQYF
.	TRBJ1-1	TRBV6-1	.	10	TGTGCCAGCAGACGGACTGAAGCTTTCTTT	CASRRTEAFF
.	TRBJ1-1	TRBV5-4	few	15	TGTGCCAGCAGCTCCGGAGGGCTCGGTGGCACTGAAGCTTTCTTT	CASSSGGLGGTEAFF
.	TRBJ2-5	TRBV10-2	few	15	TGCGCCAGCAGTGAGTATGGCAGGGAGGAAGAGACCCAGTACTTC	CASSEYGREEETQYF
.	TRBJ1-5	TRBV19	few	14	TGTGCCAGTAGTATGTTACAGGGCGATCAGCCCCAGCATTTT	CASSMLQGDQPQHF
.	TRBJ1-1	TRBV5-4	few	16	TGTGCCAGCAGCTCCATGACACCGGGAGGGTACACTGAAGCTTTCTTT	CASSSMTPGGYTEAFF
.	TRBJ1-3	TRBV12-5	.	14	TGTGCTAGTGGTTTGATAGGGAGCAGAAACACCATATATTTT	CASGLIGSRNTIYF
.	TRBJ1-6	TRBV19	few	14	TGTGCCAGTAGTATAGTACTTACGAATTCACCCCTCCACTTT	CASSIVLTNSPLHF
.	TRBJ1-5	TRBV19	few	16	TGTGCCAGTTCTAGCCGGGACTACAGTAGCAATCAGCCCCAGCATTTT	CASSSRDYSSNQPQHF
TRBD1	TRBJ1-6	TRBV14	few	17	TGTGCCAGCAGCCGATATCTCGGGACAGGCTATAATTCACCCCTCCACTTT	CASSRYLGTGYNSPLHF
.	TRBJ1-1	TRBV9	few	13	TGTGCCAGCAGCGTAGCCCAAGACAGAGAAGCTTTCTTT	CASSVAQDREAFF
.	TRBJ2-7	TRBV4-1	few	17	TGCGCCAGCAGCCATATGCGGAAGGGGGGGACGACCTACGAGCAGTACTTC	CASSHMRKGGTTYEQYF
.	TRBJ2-1	TRBV7-9	.	11	TGTGCCTGGGTCCTAGCAAATGAGCAGTTCTTC	CAWVLANEQFF
TRBD1	TRBJ1-1	TRBV10-3	.	16	TGTGCCACCAACTCACCGGGACAGGGGCAGGGCACTGAAGCTTTCTTT	CATNSPGQGQGTEAFF
TRBD1	TRBJ1-5	TRBV7-9	.	16	TGTGCCAGCAGCTTAGGACGGGACAGCTTTAATCAGCCCCAGCATTTT	CASSLGRDSFNQPQHF
.	TRBJ2-7	TRBV4-2	few	14	TGTGCCAGCAGCCAAGGGCCAGGGTCCTACGAGCAGTACTTC	CASSQGPGSYEQYF
.	TRBJ2-1	TRBV9	.	15	TGTGCCAGCAGCGTGGACATCCTAGCCTACAATGAGCAGTTCTTC	CASSVDILAYNEQFF
TRBD2	TRBJ2-1	TRBV14	.	15	TGTGCCAGCAGCCAATTAGCGGGGGGAAGTAATGAGCAGTTCTTC	CASSQLAGGSNEQFF
.	TRBJ1-5	TRBV5-1	few	15	TGCGCCAGCAGCCCGGTTACAGGGACCAATCAGCCCCAGCATTTT	CASSPVTGTNQPQHF
TRBD1	TRBJ2-2	TRBV5-3	.	16	TGTGCCAGAAGCTCCGGGACAGGCAATAACACCGGGGAGCTGTTTTTT	CARSSGTGNNTGELFF
TRBD2	TRBJ2-1	TRBV18	.	16	TGTGCCAGCTCACCGGGTCTAGCGGGGGCTGGTGGTGAGCAGTTCTTC	CASSPGLAGAGGEQFF
.	TRBJ2-2	TRBV10-3	.	13	TGTGCCATCAGTGAACAGGGCACCGGGGAGCTGTTTTTT	CAISEQGTGELFF
.	TRBJ1-6	TRBV5-1	few	15	TGCGCCAGCAGCTTCACAGGAAAGGATAATTCACCCCTCCACTTT	CASSFTGKDNSPLHF
TRBD1	TRBJ1-3	TRBV7-9	.	15	TGTGCCAGCAGCTTCACAGGGGTAGCTGGAAACACCATATATTTT	CASSFTGVAGNTIYF
TRBD1	TRBJ1-6	TRBV2	.	17	TGTGCCAGCGCGGCTTATCCGACCGGGACAGATAATTCACCCCTCCACTTT	CASAAYPTGTDNSPLHF
.	TRBJ1-1	TRBV28	few	14	TGTGCCAGCAGTTCCCCCTTGGACTGGACTGAAGCTTTCTTT	CASSSPLDWTEAFF
.	TRBJ2-1	TRBV11-2	.	14	TGTGCCAGCAGCTTGATGACACCCAACAATGAGCAGTTCTTC	CASSLMTPNNEQFF
.	TRBJ1-4	TRBV15	few	15	TGTGCCACCAGCAGAGACCAGGACAGAAGAGAAAAACTGTTTTTT	CATSRDQDRREKLFF
.	TRBJ2-7	TRBV10-1	few	14	TGCGCCAGCAGACAGGGATGGGGCTCCTACGAGCAGTACTTC	CASRQGWGSYEQYF
.	TRBJ1-5	TRBV19	.	13	TGTGCCAGTAGTCCGGGGTTGAATCAGCCCCAGCATTTT	CASSPGLNQPQHF
.	TRBJ1-1	TRBV14	.	12	TGTGCCAGCAGCCCGACAGGTCGGGAAGCTTTCTTT	CASSPTGREAFF
.	TRBJ2-7	TRBV29-1	few	15	TGCAGCGTTGAAGATCTTAAACAGGGAAGTTACGAGCAGTACTTC	CSVEDLKQGSYEQYF
.	TRBJ2-4	TRBV5-1	.	17	TGCGCCAGCAGCTTGGTATTAGGGGCCCAGGACGGTGACATTCAGTACTTC	CASSLVLGAQDGDIQYF
.	TRBJ1-1	TRBV7-2	.	13	TGTGCCAGCAGCTTAGCCGGTTGGGGGCAAGCTTTCTTT	CASSLAGWGQAFF
.	TRBJ2-1	TRBV27	few	15	TGTGCCAGCAGTTTAGATCCGAGCTCCTACAATGAGCAGTTCTTC	CASSLDPSSYNEQFF
.	TRBJ1-4	TRBV18	.	15	TGTGCCAGCTCGGGCACAGGGCCCACTAATGAAAAACTGTTTTTT	CASSGTGPTNEKLFF
TRBD1	TRBJ1-1	TRBV19	.	13	TGTGCCAGTAGCGTCACAGGGGGCGGTGAAGCTTTCTTT	CASSVTGGGEAFF
TRBD1	TRBJ2-7	TRBV11-2	few	14	TGTGCCAGCAGCTTTTGGGACAGGGCGGACGAGCAGTACTTC	CASSFWDRADEQYF
TRBD1	TRBJ2-1	TRBV12-5	.	15	TGTGCTAGTGGTACGGGGACAGGCGGATTCAATGAGCAGTTCTTC	CASGTGTGGFNEQFF
TRBD1	TRBJ1-2	TRBV6-4	.	14	TGTGCCAGCAGTCGGGACCTGACAGGGGATGGCTACACCTTC	CASSRDLTGDGYTF
.	TRBJ2-1	TRBV19	.	15	TGTGCCAGTAGTATATCCCCGACAAGGAACAATGAGCAGTTCTTC	CASSISPTRNNEQFF
.	TRBJ1-2	TRBV14	.	13	TGTGCCAGCAGCCAAGATCTCGGTGATGGCTACACCTTC	CASSQDLGDGYTF
.	TRBJ1-1	TRBV11-1	.	16	TGTGCCAGCAGCCACCAGGGGAGGGGCCGGAACACTGAAGCTTTCTTT	CASSHQGRGRNTEAFF
.	TRBJ1-2	TRBV2	.	14	TGTGCCAGCAGTGTGACACAGTCGAGCCATGGCTACACCTTC	CASSVTQSSHGYTF